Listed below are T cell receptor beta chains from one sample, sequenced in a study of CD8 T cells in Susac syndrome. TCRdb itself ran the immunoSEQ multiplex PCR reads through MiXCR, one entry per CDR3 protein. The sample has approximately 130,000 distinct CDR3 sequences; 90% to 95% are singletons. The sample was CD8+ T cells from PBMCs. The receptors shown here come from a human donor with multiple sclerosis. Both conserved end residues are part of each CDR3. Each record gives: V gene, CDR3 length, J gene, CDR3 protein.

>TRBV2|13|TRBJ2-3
CASRSGGTDTQYF
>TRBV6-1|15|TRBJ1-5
CASSKDRVGNQPQHF
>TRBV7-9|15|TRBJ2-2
CASSLEGPWTGELFF
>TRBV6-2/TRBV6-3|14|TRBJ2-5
CASSYLTSWETQYF
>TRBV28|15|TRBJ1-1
CASSPETGRGTEAFF
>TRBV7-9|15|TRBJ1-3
CASSTDRISGNTIYF
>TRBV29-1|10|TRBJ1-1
CSVEVEGAFF
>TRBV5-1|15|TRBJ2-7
CASSLDGSTLYEQYF
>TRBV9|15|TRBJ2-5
CAIPWGGVRRETQYF
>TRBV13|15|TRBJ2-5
CASSLKAGGEETQYF
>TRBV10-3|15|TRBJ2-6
CASRGVSSGANVLTF
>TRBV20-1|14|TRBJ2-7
CSATASGIIYEQYF
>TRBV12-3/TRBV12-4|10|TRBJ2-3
CEPGPDTQYF
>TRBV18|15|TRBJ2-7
CASSLDRRSSYEQYF
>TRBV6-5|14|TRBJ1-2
CASSRTGENYGYTF
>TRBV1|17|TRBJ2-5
CTSSQASSSRSQETQYF
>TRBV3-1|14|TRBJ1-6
CASSRDRDYSPLHF
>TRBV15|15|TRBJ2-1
CATSSGSSSYNEQFF
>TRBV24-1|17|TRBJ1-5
CATSDLHREVVNQPQHF
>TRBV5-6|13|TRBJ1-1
CASSVGGATEAFF
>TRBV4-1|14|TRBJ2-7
CASSQASSSYEQYF
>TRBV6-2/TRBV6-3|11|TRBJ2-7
CASRFDYEQYF
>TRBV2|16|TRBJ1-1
CASSEGPGSMNTEAFF
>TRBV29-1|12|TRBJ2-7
CSATSGSNEQYF
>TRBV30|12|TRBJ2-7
CAWSYGGNEQYF
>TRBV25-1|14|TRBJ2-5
CASSEHAYQETQYF
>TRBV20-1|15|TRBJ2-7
CSARDLLAGGYEQYF
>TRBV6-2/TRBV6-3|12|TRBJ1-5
CASRQGNQPQHF
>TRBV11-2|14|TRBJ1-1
CASSPGTVHTEAFF
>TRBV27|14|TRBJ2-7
CASSLGQGPYEQYF
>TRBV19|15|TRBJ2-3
CASSIEGQGGDTQYF
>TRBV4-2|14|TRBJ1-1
CASRSTEMNTEAFF
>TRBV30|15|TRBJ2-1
CAWSPLTSGYNEQFF
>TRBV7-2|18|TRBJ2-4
CASSYWPSGRVPKNIQYF
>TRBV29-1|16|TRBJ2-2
CSVESSPGRNTGELFF
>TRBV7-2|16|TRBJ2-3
CASSHQLAGARDTQYF
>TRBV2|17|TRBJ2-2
CASRRAPIPPNTGELFF
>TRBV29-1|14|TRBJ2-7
CSVEDGKGVGEQYF
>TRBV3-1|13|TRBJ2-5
CASSQQTKETQYF
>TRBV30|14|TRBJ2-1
CAWSVPYSYNEQFF
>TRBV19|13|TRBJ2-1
CASSSGGHNEQFF
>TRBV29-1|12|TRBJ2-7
CSVRDRAYEQYF
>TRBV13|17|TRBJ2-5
CASSLGLAGPIQETQYF
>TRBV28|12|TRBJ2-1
CASSLVNNEQFF
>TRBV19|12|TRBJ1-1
CASSTGAAEAFF
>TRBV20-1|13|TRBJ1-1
CSAKGQGNTEAFF
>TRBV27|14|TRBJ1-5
CASRTGESNQPQHF
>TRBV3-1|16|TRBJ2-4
CASSLLYTGQRDIQYF
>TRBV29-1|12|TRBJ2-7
CSVIGQNYEQYF
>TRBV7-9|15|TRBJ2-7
CASSLPGTGSYEQYF
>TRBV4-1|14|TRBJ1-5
CASSQVTYNQPQHF